Sequencing of this T cell receptor (beta chain) was carried out in a study of T cell responses to AZD1222 COVID-19 vaccine. Method: immunoSEQ multiplex PCR; TCRdb's copy keeps in-frame clones and lacks some. The table lists about 150,000 clones, 75% to 90% of them singletons. Points on this clone: The antigen remains undetermined.

This CDR3 has 16 amino acids. Overall study findings and caveats: Nearly half of spike-specific TCRs reportedly go after variant regions that carry no mutations.

The origin of this receptor is an adult who had recovered from COVID-19. Sample: peripheral blood, taken after recovery from COVID-19. The chain has TRBV21-1 and TRBJ2-1; the table names TRBD2, a call not compared with the DNA. TRBV21-1 is classified as a pseudogene. This chain's CDR3 is CASSKGAGRTYNEQFF. The CDR3 nucleotides are TGTGCCAGCAGCAAAGGAGCGGGACGGACCTACAATGAGCAGTTCTTC.